Shown below are 28 T cell receptor beta chains from a single sample sequenced in a study of cytomegalovirus exposure and HLA in healthy donors. 60 Vbeta and 13 Jbeta primers were used in PCR. TCRdb keeps only in-frame clones here, not all; method: immunoSEQ multiplex PCR. The sample has approximately 150,000 clones, over 70% seen once. Sequencing was done on a sample of PBMCs. Receptors originate from a man aged 45-65 years in good health and CMV-seropositive.

With regard to this clone: Lacking the conserved final phenylalanine or tryptophan, this CDR3 likely reflects a read error. The V gene is TRBV9, the J gene TRBJ2-4, with D possibly matching TRBD2 (5 bases). The V end was cut by 0 bases, the J end by 0 bases, with 13 bases between. The germline V gene encodes CDR1 SGDLS and CDR2 YYNGEE. The CDR3 sequence is 17 residues long. The chain's CDR3 is CASSVGPGLVAKNIQYL. The CDR3 DNA is TGTGCCAGCAGCGTAGGTCCGGGATTGGTAGCCAAAAACATTCAGTACCTC.

The J gene is TRBJ2-7, the V gene TRBV9; 8 bases agree with TRBD1. CDR1 is SGDLS, CDR2 YYNGEE, per germline. The CDR3 has 15 residues. The ends lost 0 bases at V and 0 bases at J; junction bases unmatched: 2. CDR3: CASSVGTGSSYEQYF. CDR3 nucleotide sequence: TGTGCCAGCAGCGTAGGGACAGGGAGCTCCTACGAGCAGTACTTC.

This clone has only one observation. The chain is built from TRBV7-2 and TRBJ2-7, with D tentatively TRBD2 (5 bases). The CDR3 is 13 amino acids. V was clipped by 2 bases and J by 4 bases, with 9 bases between them. Germline values: CDR1 SGHTA, CDR2 FQGNSA. The CDR3 here is CASSLLRLYEQYF. The CDR3 DNA follows: TGTGCCAGCAGCTTATTAAGACTATACGAGCAGTACTTC.

The chain is built from TRBV28 and TRBJ2-7; 11 bases align to TRBD2. The CDR3 contains 18 residues. V gave up 1 base and J gave up 5 bases; unmatched junction bases: 13. Germline V gene lookup returns CDR1 MDHEN and CDR2 SYDVKM. The CDR3 bases are TGTGCCAGCAGTTTATTCCCAGGGGCTAGCGGGAGGTCCCACGAGCAGTACTTC. Amino acid sequence: CASSLFPGASGRSHEQYF.

The V and J genes are TRBV6-6 and TRBJ1-5; D gene uncertain. The V end lost 5 bases, the J end lost 0 bases, and 8 bases lay between the germline ends. CDR1 is MNHNY, CDR2 SVGAGI, per germline (reference sequence). This CDR3 spans 14 amino acids. CDR3 protein: CASSPRDSNQPQHF. The CDR3 coding sequence is TGTGCCAGCAGTCCCCGGGATAGCAATCAGCCCCAGCATTTT.

The chain uses TRBV4-1 and TRBJ2-2; D is perhaps TRBD1 (5 bases). This CDR3 spans 14 amino acids. Trimming pared 3 bases from V and 5 bases from J, leaving 10 bases between. CDR1 MGHRA and CDR2 YSYEKL come from the germline V gene. As DNA, the CDR3 is TGCGCCAGCAGCCAGCCCAGGGTTACCGGGGAGCTGTTTTTT. Its translation is CASSQPRVTGELFF.

This clone was seen only once. The chain recombines TRBV7-8 with TRBJ2-5; 12 bases align to TRBD2. The germline gives CDR1 SGHVS, CDR2 FQNEAQ. V dropped 4 bases and J dropped 1; count of bases not matched to a gene: 4. The CDR3 spans 16 residues. The CDR3 loop is CASSSTSGGTQETQYF. The CDR3 DNA reads as TGTGCCAGCAGCTCCACTAGCGGGGGGACCCAAGAGACCCAGTACTTC.

V and J are TRBV11-2 and TRBJ2-7; 9 bases match TRBD1. J was trimmed by 3 bases and V by 4 bases; bases with no gene match: 10. Looked up from germline, CDR1 is SGHAT and CDR2 is FQNNGV. This CDR3 has 16 amino acids. The CDR3 loop reads CASSSFRDRAFYEQYF. The CDR3 nucleotides are TGTGCCAGCAGCTCGTTCCGGGACAGGGCCTTCTACGAGCAGTACTTC.

Only one count was recorded for this clone. The chain carries TRBV28 and TRBJ2-2; no clear D gene. V was shortened by 8 bases and J by 6 bases, with 13 bases between the two germline ends. The CDR3 totals 13 residues. Per the germline V gene, CDR1 is MDHEN and CDR2 is SYDVKM. The CDR3 coding sequence is TGTGCCAGCTTGCTATCATCCGCCGGGGAGCTGTTTTTT. The encoded protein is CASLLSSAGELFF.

The V and J genes are TRBV30 and TRBJ1-2; no clear D gene. Between the trimmed V and J ends, which lost 3 bases and 3 bases, there was a span of 8 bases. CDR1 and CDR2 from the germline V gene are GTSNPN and SVGIG (reference sequence). CDR3 length: 12 amino acids. Here the CDR3 reads CAWSRSDYGYTF. The CDR3 region has the DNA TGTGCCTGGAGCAGGTCAGACTATGGCTACACCTTC.

About this clone: This same CDR3 is encoded by further DNA sequences in the sample. The chain links TRBV19 to TRBJ1-1, with D uncertain. CDR1 is LNHDA and CDR2 is SQIVND in the germline V gene (reference sequence). This CDR3 comprises 13 residues. V lost 1 base and J lost 0, with 3 bases in between. The CDR3 reads CASSIVVNTEAFF. Written as DNA, the CDR3 is TGTGCCAGTAGTATAGTCGTGAACACTGAAGCTTTCTTT. The whole variable domain, remainder taken from reference TRBV19 and TRBJ1-1, is DGGITQSPKYLFRKEGQNVTLSCEQNLNHDAMYWYRQDPGQGLRLIYYSQIVNDFQKGDIAEGYSVSREKKESFPLTVTSAQKNPTAFYLCASSIVVNTEAFFGQGTRLTVV.

This chain uses TRBV7-2 with TRBJ1-2; D is uncertain. Germline lookup yields CDR1 SGHTA and CDR2 FQGNSA. This CDR3 spans 12 amino acids. Trimming left V 5 bases short and J 5 bases short, with 9 bases between. In DNA form, the CDR3 reads TGTGCCAGCAGCCCCACACAGTATGGCTACACCTTC. Its protein is CASSPTQYGYTF.

The J gene is TRBJ2-2, the V gene TRBV28, with D possibly being TRBD1 (6 bases). The CDR3 is 13 amino acids. V was clipped by 9 bases and J by 1 base, with 9 bases between them. From germline, CDR1 is MDHEN and CDR2 SYDVKM. The CDR3 spells CASGQLNTGELFF. The DNA for the CDR3 is TGTGCCAGTGGACAGCTGAACACCGGGGAGCTGTTTTTT.

The chain has TRBV5-4 and TRBJ1-2, with D uncertain. V was shortened by 0 bases and J by 4 bases, with 10 bases between the two germline ends. The germline V gene has CDR1 SGHNT and CDR2 YYREEE (reference sequence). This CDR3 has 14 residues. CDR3 bases: TGTGCCAGCAGCTTGGTTGAGAGAGGCTATGGCTACACCTTC. It encodes CASSLVERGYGYTF.

This clone was observed once. The chain employs TRBV13 and TRBJ1-4; possibly TRBD1 for D (5 bases). This CDR3 has 15 residues. The germline gives CDR1 PRHDT, CDR2 FYEKMQ (reference sequence). Trimming took 3 bases from V and 5 from J, leaving 13 bases between them. CDR3 region: CASSFWTPSNEKLFF. DNA for the CDR3: TGTGCCAGCAGCTTCTGGACACCTTCCAATGAAAAACTGTTTTTT.

The V and J genes are TRBV19 and TRBJ1-5; D not resolved. CDR3 length: 15 amino acids. Germline-derived CDR1 and CDR2 are LNHDA and SQIVND (reference sequence). V was trimmed by 5 bases and J by 0 bases, leaving 11 bases between them. The CDR3 is CASSSQSYSNQPQHF. The CDR3 DNA reads as TGTGCCAGTAGTTCACAGAGTTATAGCAATCAGCCCCAGCATTTT.

This clone was picked up one time. The rearrangement links TRBV4-2 to TRBJ2-1; TRBD2 matches at 9 bases. Germline V lookup: CDR1 LGHNA, CDR2 YNFKEQ. Germline trimming cut 0 bases from V and 4 bases from J; bases unmatched to any gene: 16. This CDR3 spans 20 amino acids. As DNA, the CDR3 is TGTGCCAGCAGCCAAGATCTCACCGTGAGGTATAGCGGGAGTTACAATGAGCAGTTCTTC. This encodes CASSQDLTVRYSGSYNEQFF.

This clone has only one observation. The rearrangement joins TRBV2 to TRBJ2-4, with a possible D match to TRBD2 (5 bases). The germline V gene encodes CDR1 SNHLY and CDR2 FYNNEI. The CDR3 contains 12 residues. Deletions cut 4 bases from V and 8 bases from J, with 9 bases between. The CDR3: CASSAERDIQYF. The CDR3 DNA sequence: TGTGCCAGCAGTGCCGAGAGGGACATTCAGTACTTC.

The genes are TRBV30 and TRBJ2-5; D is possibly TRBD2 (5 bases). Germline V gene sequence: CDR1 GTSNPN, CDR2 SVGIG (reference sequence). Trimming took off 2 bases at V and 5 bases at J, with 12 bases between the two ends. This CDR3 region has 13 residues. CDR3 coding DNA: TGTGCCTGGAGTTTCGGGGTATTGGAGACCCAGTACTTC. It specifies CAWSFGVLETQYF.

The chain has TRBV19 and TRBJ2-3, with 14 bases matching TRBD2. The CDR3 contains 16 residues. The ends lost 5 bases at V and 5 bases at J; junction bases unmatched: 6. Germline CDR1 LNHDA, CDR2 SQIVND (reference sequence). CDR3 protein: CASSSRLAGGRDTQYF. CDR3 sequence (DNA): TGTGCCAGTAGTTCCCGACTAGCGGGGGGGAGAGATACGCAGTATTTT.

The J gene is TRBJ2-5, the V gene TRBV25-1, with TRBD2 identical over 8 bases. The length of the CDR3 is 14 residues. Germline lookup yields CDR1 MGHDK and CDR2 SYGVNS. Trimming cost V 4 bases and J 5 bases; bases outside gene matches: 6. The CDR3 DNA follows: TGTGCCAGCAGTGGGGCGGGAGGAGCGGAGACCCAGTACTTC. It is translated as CASSGAGGAETQYF.

CDR3 region: CASSLSPLPRGYTF. The CDR3, as DNA: TGTGCCAGCAGTTTATCCCCACTCCCGAGGGGCTACACCTTC. The chain joins TRBV28 to TRBJ1-2; D remains unclear. The germline CDR1 and CDR2 sequences are MDHEN and SYDVKM. The CDR3 has 14 amino acids. V shed 1 base and J shed 8 bases, with 14 bases lying between them.

The chain recombines TRBV10-3 with TRBJ1-6; D may be TRBD1 (6 bases). This CDR3 comprises 13 residues. Germline V gene data show CDR1 as ENHRY and CDR2 as SYGVKD. The V end lost 4 bases, the J end lost 10 bases, and 11 bases lay between the germline ends. The CDR3 region has the DNA TGTGCCATCAGTGCCAGGGGAGAATCACCCCTCCACTTT. Residues: CAISARGESPLHF.

The genes are TRBV7-9 and TRBJ2-7, with D hard to call. Trimming stripped 1 base from V and 6 bases from J, with 10 bases between. The length of the CDR3 is 13 residues. Germline values: CDR1 SEHNR, CDR2 FQNEAQ (reference sequence). CDR3: CASSLVEFREQYF. The CDR3, as DNA: TGTGCCAGCAGCTTAGTAGAGTTCCGCGAGCAGTACTTC.

The rearrangement uses TRBV30 and TRBJ2-4; D unclear. CDR1 and CDR2 (germline): GTSNPN, SVGIG (reference sequence). V was clipped by 6 bases and J by 6 bases, with 12 bases between them. CDR3 length: 12 amino acids. The CDR3 DNA follows: TGTGCCTGTGGAACCCCAGGAAACATTCAGTACTTC. This sequence encodes CACGTPGNIQYF.

The CDR3 nucleotides read TGTGCCAGCAGCTTAACAGGGGATGCGAGCACTGAAGCTTTCTTT. Translation gives CASSLTGDASTEAFF. The chain uses TRBV7-8 and TRBJ1-1, with 7 bases identical to TRBD1. The V and J ends lost 2 bases and 4 bases, in that order; junction bases with no gene match: 7. The CDR3 runs 15 residues. Germline V CDR1 and CDR2: SGHVS, FQNEAQ. Complete variable domain (other parts from reference TRBV7-8 and TRBJ1-1): GAGVSQSPRYKVAKRGQDVALRCDPISGHVSLFWYQQALGQGPEFLTYFQNEAQLDKSGLPSDRFFAERPEGSVSTLKIQRTQQEDSAVYLCASSLTGDASTEAFFGQGTRLTVV.

The V and J genes are TRBV27 and TRBJ1-1, with 9 bases identical to TRBD1. J was trimmed by 0 bases and V by 1 base; bases with no gene match: 6. The CDR3 covers 17 residues. Germline loops: CDR1 MNHEY, CDR2 SMNVEV (reference sequence). For the CDR3, the DNA is TGTGCCAGCAGTTTATTGGGGACAGGGCTAATGAACACTGAAGCTTTCTTT. Its translation is CASSLLGTGLMNTEAFF.

The rearrangement links TRBV30 to TRBJ2-3; D might be TRBD1 (6 bases). The CDR3 spans 11 residues. V shed 2 bases and J shed 9 bases, with 9 bases lying between them. Germline V gene sequence: CDR1 GTSNPN, CDR2 SVGIG (reference sequence). CDR3 residues: CAWSPQGTQYF. The CDR3 bases are TGTGCCTGGAGTCCCCAGGGGACGCAGTATTTT.